These T cell receptor beta chains were read from a single sample in a study of blood T cell repertoires in COVID-19. This table comes from immunoSEQ multiplex PCR, and its TCRdb copy is limited to in-frame clones, with some not included. The sample includes roughly 250,000 clones, roughly four fifths seen only once; the top ten take under 5%. Sequenced: peripheral blood. These receptors were obtained from a man aged 45-65 years with active or convalescent COVID-19. The CDR3 runs from the conserved cysteine through the conserved F or W. D genes are given only for firm matches. A row's size may be missing; if present it is once, few, many or a size class.

size: NA; V: TRBV2; J: TRBJ2-1; D: NA; CDR3: CASSDPPDNEQFF; DNA: TGTGCCAGCAGTGACCCCCCTGACAATGAGCAGTTCTTC
size: NA; V: TRBV6-5; J: TRBJ2-7; D: TRBD1; CDR3: CASTIRQGALNEQYF; DNA: TGTGCCAGTACCATTCGGCAGGGGGCTTTAAACGAGCAGTACTTC
size: NA; V: TRBV14; J: TRBJ2-1; D: NA; CDR3: CASSQEMVAPYNEQFF; DNA: TGTGCCAGCAGCCAAGAAATGGTAGCCCCCTACAATGAGCAGTTCTTC
size: NA; V: TRBV5-4; J: TRBJ2-5; D: NA; CDR3: CASSLLGGETQYF; DNA: TGTGCCAGCAGCTTGTTGGGAGGAGAGACCCAGTACTTC
size: NA; V: TRBV21-1; J: TRBJ2-7; D: NA; CDR3: CASSKTSPGYEQYF; DNA: TGTGCCAGCAGCAAGACTAGTCCCGGTTACGAGCAGTACTTC
size: NA; V: TRBV5-7; J: TRBJ1-5; D: NA; CDR3: CASSLPLGGNQPQHF; DNA: TGTGCCAGCAGCTTGCCCTTGGGGGGAAATCAGCCCCAGCATTTT
size: NA; V: TRBV7-3; J: TRBJ2-1; D: TRBD2; CDR3: CASSPGTNNEQFF; DNA: TGTGCCAGCAGCCCCGGGACTAACAATGAGCAGTTCTTC
size: NA; V: TRBV5-5; J: TRBJ1-2; D: NA; CDR3: CASSLVGGPGGGYTF; DNA: TGTGCCAGCAGCTTGGTTGGAGGCCCCGGCGGTGGCTACACCTTC
size: NA; V: TRBV4-2; J: TRBJ2-3; D: TRBD2; CDR3: CASSQEGGGFTTDTQYF; DNA: TGTGCCAGCAGCCAAGAGGGCGGGGGGTTCACGACAGATACGCAGTATTTT
size: NA; V: TRBV5-1; J: TRBJ1-2; D: NA; CDR3: CASSRVPDYGYTF; DNA: TGCGCCAGCAGCCGGGTCCCCGACTATGGCTACACCTTC
size: NA; V: TRBV4-3; J: TRBJ1-2; D: TRBD1; CDR3: CASSHVGQGAGGYTF; DNA: TGCGCCAGCAGCCACGTGGGACAGGGGGCCGGTGGCTACACCTTC
size: once; V: TRBV2; J: TRBJ1-1; D: NA; CDR3: CASSTGPNKHLAFF; DNA: TGTGCCAGCAGCACAGGACCTAACAAACACCTAGCTTTCTTT
size: NA; V: TRBV28; J: TRBJ1-1; D: NA; CDR3: CASTTEKNTEAFF; DNA: TGTGCCAGCACGACAGAGAAGAACACTGAAGCTTTCTTT
size: NA; V: TRBV4-2; J: TRBJ1-5; D: NA; CDR3: CASSQDDSQGYQPQHF; DNA: TGTGCCAGCAGCCAAGATGATAGCCAAGGATATCAGCCCCAGCATTTT
size: once; V: TRBV5-1; J: TRBJ2-7; D: NA; CDR3: CASSLGGPSSYEQYF; DNA: TGCGCCAGCAGCTTGGGGGGGCCTAGCTCCTACGAGCAGTACTTC
size: NA; V: TRBV19; J: TRBJ2-3; D: TRBD1; CDR3: CASGFGTVGTDTQYF; DNA: TGTGCCAGTGGGTTCGGGACAGTAGGCACAGATACGCAGTATTTT
size: once; V: TRBV5-1; J: TRBJ2-5; D: NA; CDR3: CASSFSPGETQYF; DNA: TGCGCCAGCAGCTTTAGCCCGGGAGAGACCCAGTACTTC
size: few; V: TRBV13; J: TRBJ1-6; D: TRBD1; CDR3: CASSLEQGANNSPLHF; DNA: TGTGCCAGCAGCTTAGAACAGGGGGCTAATAATTCACCCCTCCACTTT
size: NA; V: TRBV5-4; J: TRBJ2-7; D: NA; CDR3: CASSPRPEAFNWEQYF; DNA: TGTGCCAGCAGCCCCCGCCCCGAGGCGTTCAACTGGGAGCAGTACTTC
size: once; V: TRBV7-2; J: TRBJ2-4; D: TRBD1; CDR3: CASSLVGQGYIQYF; DNA: TGTGCCAGCAGCTTAGTGGGACAGGGTTACATTCAGTACTTC
size: once; V: TRBV18; J: TRBJ1-2; D: NA; CDR3: CASSPGQALYGYTF; DNA: TGTGCCAGCTCACCGGGGCAAGCTCTCTATGGCTACACCTTC
size: NA; V: TRBV7-8; J: TRBJ2-5; D: TRBD2; CDR3: CASSLGTSGGAYETQYF; DNA: TGTGCCAGCAGCCTAGGGACTAGCGGGGGGGCGTATGAGACCCAGTACTTC
size: NA; V: TRBV9; J: TRBJ2-7; D: TRBD1; CDR3: CASSLQGANSYEQYF; DNA: TGTGCCAGCAGCTTACAGGGGGCCAACTCCTACGAGCAGTACTTC